This record concerns one T cell receptor (beta chain) sequence. These data belong to a study of technical replicates of blood from a few donors. Measured with immunoSEQ multiplex PCR; TCRdb has only the in-frame clones, and not every one. In the table there are fewer than 90,000 clones, about 88% of which are singletons. Germline V gene sequence: CDR1 SGDLS, CDR2 YYNGEE. The germline V and J ends were trimmed by 3 bases and 5 bases, with 16 bases remaining between them. This CDR3 spans 15 amino acids. This receptor was obtained from a human donor in good health. V is TRBV9 and J is TRBJ2-3, with a possible D match to TRBD1 (5 bases). The sequencing input was T cells isolated from PBMCs. CDR3 DNA sequence: TGTGCCAGCAGCGATAGGGTGGACATGGGAGATACGCAGTATTTT. Translation: CASSDRVDMGDTQYF. Full variable domain (outside the CDR3, taken from reference TRBV9 and TRBJ2-3): DSGVTQTPKHLITATGQRVTLRCSPRSGDLSVYWYQQSLDQGLQFLIQYYNGEERAKGNILERFSAQQFPDLHSELNLSSLELGDSALYFCASSDRVDMGDTQYFGPGTRLTVL.